These 28 T cell receptor beta chains came from one sample sequenced in a study of response to subunit inactivated influenza vaccine. TCRdb analysed the RT-PCR reads with MiXCR anew, one entry per CDR3 protein. The sample lists around 850,000 distinct CDR3 sequences; roughly 18% were seen once. The starting material was PBMCs from blood, obtained more than 4 days after vaccination. The origin of the receptors is a man aged 45-60 years who received an inactivated influenza vaccine.

CDR3 loop: CASRPIKREGTDTQYF. The CDR3 coding sequence is TGTGCCAGCAGACCGATAAAGCGGGAGGGGACAGATACGCAGTATTTT. This sequence joins TRBV11-2 and TRBJ2-3; 10 positions agree with TRBD2. CDR3 length: 16 residues. Germline CDR1 and CDR2: SGHAT and FQNNGV. The V and J ends lost 6 bases and 3 bases, in that order; junction bases with no gene match: 9.

This CDR3 reads CASSVTGFYEQYF. The CDR3, as DNA: TGTGCCAGCAGTGTTACGGGCTTCTACGAGCAGTACTTC. The chain links TRBV2 to TRBJ2-7; D is unclear. The germline V and J ends were trimmed by 4 bases and 3 bases, with 10 bases remaining between them. Germline CDR1 is SNHLY and CDR2 is FYNNEI. The CDR3 loop spans 13 amino acids.

In its sample, this clonotype was seen many times. The chain recombines TRBV5-1 with TRBJ2-3, with D tentatively TRBD1 (6 bases). The V end was cut by 0 bases, the J end by 5 bases, with 10 bases between. The CDR3 loop spans 14 amino acids. Per germline, CDR1 SGHRS and CDR2 YFSETQ. The CDR3 bases are TGCGCCAGCAGCTTGGGGCAGACAGGAGATACGCAGTATTTT. Amino acid sequence: CASSLGQTGDTQYF.

This clonotype has a handful of counts. This chain links TRBV12-3 or TRBV12-4 with TRBJ2-1, with D perhaps matching TRBD2 (5 bases). The ends were cut back, 6 bases at V and 4 bases at J, with 10 bases in the middle. The length of the CDR3 is 13 residues. The CDR3 sequence is CASRDREYNEQFF. CDR3 bases: TGTGCCAGCAGGGATAGGGAGTACAATGAGCAGTTCTTC.

The rearrangement links TRBV28 to TRBJ2-3; no firm D call. V lost 6 bases to trimming and J lost 2 bases, with 9 bases between them. The CDR3 is made up of 13 amino acids. CDR1 is MDHEN and CDR2 is SYDVKM in the germline V gene. The CDR3 coding sequence is TGTGCCAGCAGGCCCCCCAACACAGATACGCAGTATTTT. As protein: CASRPPNTDTQYF.

This clonotype has a count of ten or more. The chain has TRBV7-2 and TRBJ1-2; 7 bases map to TRBD1. The trim removed 1 base at V and 4 bases at J, leaving 6 bases unmatched. The CDR3 is made up of 15 amino acids. The V gene's germline CDR1 is SGHTA and CDR2 FQGNSA. Here the CDR3 DNA reads TGTGCCAGCAGCTTAGGGCAGGGGGTAGGCTATGGCTACACCTTC. Translating it yields CASSLGQGVGYGYTF.

This clonotype turned up a few times. The chain links TRBV6-5 to TRBJ2-1, with TRBD1 identical over 7 bases. Unmatched junction bases numbered 8, after V lost 2 bases and J lost 7 bases. The V gene's germline CDR1 is MNHEY and CDR2 SVGAGI. The CDR3 has 15 residues. The CDR3 DNA sequence: TGTGCCAGCAGTTACAAAGGGGGCTTTCAAAATGAGCAGTTCTTC. Protein sequence: CASSYKGGFQNEQFF.

The table lists this clonotype with a few counts. The chain has TRBV29-1 and TRBJ2-7; 8 bases align to TRBD2. Germline CDR1 and CDR2: SQVTM and ANQGSEA. The CDR3 contains 13 residues. J lost 8 bases, V lost 4 bases, and 10 bases had no gene match. The chain's CDR3 is CSVVSGTLLKQYF. Written as DNA, the CDR3 is TGCAGCGTTGTTAGCGGGACCCTTTTAAAGCAGTACTTC.

The chain uses TRBV4-3 and TRBJ2-7; D is unclear. V lost 0 bases and J 2 bases, leaving 8 bases between the germline ends. Germline lookup yields CDR1 LGHNA and CDR2 YSLEER. The CDR3 is 14 amino acids. CDR3 amino acids: CASSQDLRAYEQYF. The CDR3 DNA follows: TGCGCCAGCAGCCAAGATCTTCGAGCCTACGAGCAGTACTTC.

CDR3 residues: CASSLKGQGQGLFF. The CDR3, as DNA: TGTGCCAGCAGCTTGAAAGGACAGGGGCAAGGATTGTTCTTC. The genes are TRBV5-8 and TRBJ2-1; 9 nucleotides align to TRBD1. Germline CDR1 is SGHTS and CDR2 is YDEGEE. This CDR3 contains 14 residues. V lost 1 base and J lost 15; bases outside the gene matches: 11. Drawing the rest from reference TRBV5-8 and TRBJ2-1, the complete variable domain is EAGVTQSPTHLIKTRGQQATLRCSPISGHTSVYWYQQALGLGLQFLLWYDEGEERNRGNFPPRFSGRQFPNYSSELNVNALELEDSALYLCASSLKGQGQGLFFGPGTRLTVL.

This clonotype turned up a few times. The chain joins TRBV6-2 or TRBV6-3 to TRBJ2-7; 7 nucleotides align to TRBD2. The CDR3 sequence is 15 residues long. Looked up from germline, CDR1 is MNHEY and CDR2 is SVGEGT. V lost 5 bases to trimming and J lost 4 bases; unmatched junction nucleotides: 11. The CDR3 spells CASSIIPREKYEQYF. CDR3 in DNA: TGTGCCAGCAGTATCATACCGCGGGAGAAATACGAGCAGTACTTC.

This chain links TRBV21-1 with TRBJ2-7; TRBD1 reflects the table's D call only, with no check against the DNA. TRBV21-1 counts as a pseudogene. The CDR3 runs 14 residues. Here the CDR3 DNA reads TGTGCCAGCAGCCTCGGACGGGGGAAGTACGAGCAGTACTTC. It yields the protein CASSLGRGKYEQYF.

This clonotype was found a few times. The chain uses TRBV2 and TRBJ1-2; no firm D call. Trimming shortened V by 8 bases and J by 5 bases, and 15 bases separated the two germline ends. The CDR3 consists of 13 residues. CDR1 is SNHLY and CDR2 is FYNNEI in the germline V gene. The chain's CDR3 is CASAVLTGYGYTF. The CDR3, as DNA: TGTGCCAGCGCCGTTCTGACGGGGTATGGCTACACCTTC. Using reference TRBV2 and TRBJ1-2 for the parts outside the CDR3, the full variable domain is EPEVTQTPSHQVTQMGQEVILRCVPISNHLYFYWYRQILGQKVEFLVSFYNNEISEKSEIFDDQFSVERPDGSNFTLKIRSTKLEDSAMYFCASAVLTGYGYTFGSGTRLTVV.

The chain combines TRBV5-1 with TRBJ1-1, with 7 nucleotides matching TRBD1. This CDR3 is built from 13 residues. Losses at the gene ends were 2 bases for V and 8 bases for J; bases not matched to a gene: 6. CDR1 and CDR2 (germline): SGHRS, YFSETQ. The CDR3 region has the DNA TGCGCCAGCAGCTTAACAGGGGCCGGGGAAGCTTTCTTT. Its translation is CASSLTGAGEAFF. Combining the CDR3 with reference TRBV5-1 and TRBJ1-1 gives the whole variable domain KAGVTQTPRYLIKTRGQQVTLSCSPISGHRSVSWYQQTPGQGLQFLFEYFSETQRNKGNFPGRFSGRQFSNSRSEMNVSTLELGDSALYLCASSLTGAGEAFFGQGTRLTVV.

Only a few counts were recorded for this clonotype. The rearrangement joins TRBV29-1 to TRBJ1-1; TRBD1 agrees at 10 bases. Unmatched junction bases numbered 11, after V lost 5 bases and J lost 11 bases. Germline CDR1 is SQVTM and CDR2 is ANQGSEA. The CDR3 has 13 amino acids. CDR3 coding DNA: TGCAGCGTTACTGAAGGACAGGGGGTGTCCGCTTTCTTT. Translated: CSVTEGQGVSAFF.

This clonotype has more than one count but fewer than ten. The rearrangement joins TRBV21-1 to TRBJ2-5. TRBV21-1 corresponds to a pseudogene. The CDR3 covers 14 residues. For the CDR3, the DNA is TGTGCCAGCAGCAAAACGTTAATTCAAGAGACCCAGTACTTC. This sequence encodes CASSKTLIQETQYF.

The CDR3 bases are TGTGCCAGCAGTTTAGGGCAGGGACGTTGGAGTGGATCCTACGAGCAGTACTTC. Residues: CASSLGQGRWSGSYEQYF. This sequence joins TRBV12-3 or TRBV12-4 and TRBJ2-7, with D perhaps given as TRBD1 or TRBD2 (5 bases each). This CDR3 comprises 18 residues. V gave up 1 base and J gave up 1 base, with 20 bases separating them.

This clonotype came up many times. The chain links TRBV12-3 or TRBV12-4 to TRBJ1-1; no firm D call. V lost 5 bases and J 7 bases, leaving 11 bases between the germline ends. The CDR3 totals 12 residues. The CDR3 reads CASSDLSGEAFF. The CDR3, as DNA: TGTGCCAGCAGTGATCTGTCTGGTGAAGCTTTCTTT.

The rearrangement joins TRBV5-4 to TRBJ2-5; 16 nucleotides align to TRBD2. The trim removed 4 bases at V and 4 bases at J, leaving 13 bases unmatched. The CDR3 is made up of 19 amino acids. Germline assignment: CDR1 SGHNT and CDR2 YYREEE (reference sequence). The CDR3 loop is CASSLGPGLAGGEVETQYF. The CDR3 DNA sequence: TGTGCCAGCAGCCTTGGACCGGGACTAGCGGGGGGGGAAGTAGAGACCCAGTACTTC.

V is TRBV5-1 and J is TRBJ2-6; TRBD2 aligns across 7 bases. From germline, CDR1 is SGHRS and CDR2 YFSETQ. The CDR3 sequence is 17 residues long. Unmatched junction bases numbered 11, after V lost 4 bases and J lost 4 bases. CDR3 DNA: TGCGCCAGCAGCCCGTTGGGGAGGGTTGGAGGGGCCAACGTCCTGACTTTC. Protein sequence: CASSPLGRVGGANVLTF. Variable domain in full (rest from reference TRBV5-1 and TRBJ2-6): KAGVTQTPRYLIKTRGQQVTLSCSPISGHRSVSWYQQTPGQGLQFLFEYFSETQRNKGNFPGRFSGRQFSNSRSEMNVSTLELGDSALYLCASSPLGRVGGANVLTFGAGSRLTVL.

A few counts support this clonotype. CDR3 sequence: CASSPRAGISEQYF. CDR3 bases: TGTGCCAGCAGTCCGCGGGCGGGGATAAGCGAGCAGTACTTC. The V gene is TRBV12-3 or TRBV12-4, the J gene TRBJ2-7, with D possibly TRBD2 on 6 matching bases. This CDR3 contains 14 residues. Between the trimmed V and J ends, which lost 5 bases and 6 bases, there was a span of 17 bases.

With regard to this clonotype: One end of the junction does not line up with germline, which may come from a read error. The gene calls are TRBV4-1 and TRBJ2-2; D not resolved. The CDR3 has 14 amino acids. Germline V lookup: CDR1 MGHRA, CDR2 YSYEKL. The CDR3 sequence: CASSQEGNTGELFF. DNA for the CDR3: TGCGCCAGCAGTCAAGAAGGGAACACCGGGGAGCTGTTTTTT.

This clonotype was seen many times. This rearrangement joins TRBV10-3 to TRBJ2-2; D not resolved. Per the germline V gene, CDR1 is ENHRY and CDR2 is SYGVKD. Trimming removed 10 bases at V and 1 base at J, with 10 bases between. The CDR3 sequence is 13 residues long. The CDR3 DNA is TGTGCCACCTGGCCAGGGAACACCGGGGAGCTGTTTTTT. Translation gives CATWPGNTGELFF.

The rearrangement uses TRBV10-3 and TRBJ2-1, with 12 bases aligning to TRBD2. CDR1 is ENHRY and CDR2 is SYGVKD in the germline V gene. V lost 5 bases to trimming and J lost 7 bases; unmatched junction nucleotides: 3. The CDR3 runs to 14 residues. The CDR3 sequence: CAISLAGGPNEQFF. The CDR3 nucleotides read TGTGCCATCAGTCTAGCGGGAGGGCCAAATGAGCAGTTCTTC.

The J gene is TRBJ2-7, the V gene TRBV18, with 9 nucleotides matching TRBD1. The trim removed 5 bases at V and 2 bases at J, leaving 10 bases unmatched. The CDR3 spans 16 residues. Germline CDR1 reads KGHSH; CDR2 reads LQKENI. CDR3: CASSSRDRAKAYEQYF. Written as DNA, the CDR3 is TGTGCCAGCTCAAGCCGGGACAGGGCAAAGGCCTACGAGCAGTACTTC. The entire variable domain, with the rest obtained from reference TRBV18 and TRBJ2-7, is as follows: NAGVMQNPRHLVRRRGQEARLRCSPMKGHSHVYWYRQLPEEGLKFMVYLQKENIIDESGMPKERFSAEFPKEGPSILRIQQVVRGDSAAYFCASSSRDRAKAYEQYFGPGTRLTVT.

This clonotype has a count of ten or more. This chain connects TRBV5-1 to TRBJ2-3, with D perhaps matching TRBD1 (6 bases). This CDR3 is built from 16 residues. CDR1 is SGHRS, CDR2 YFSETQ, per germline. V lost 0 bases to trimming and J lost 2 bases, with 13 bases between them. CDR3 protein: CASSLVSQGFTDTQYF. CDR3 DNA: TGCGCCAGCAGCTTGGTGAGCCAGGGGTTCACAGATACGCAGTATTTT. The whole variable domain, remainder taken from reference TRBV5-1 and TRBJ2-3, is KAGVTQTPRYLIKTRGQQVTLSCSPISGHRSVSWYQQTPGQGLQFLFEYFSETQRNKGNFPGRFSGRQFSNSRSEMNVSTLELGDSALYLCASSLVSQGFTDTQYFGPGTRLTVL.

CDR3 sequence: CASSGLAGGTGEQYF. The CDR3 region has the DNA TGTGCCAGCAGTGGTCTAGCGGGAGGAACGGGCGAGCAGTACTTC. V and J are TRBV25-1 and TRBJ2-7, with TRBD2 matching 11 bases. Germline V gene lookup returns CDR1 MGHDK and CDR2 SYGVNS. Germline trimming cut 4 bases from V and 6 bases from J; bases unmatched to any gene: 8. This CDR3 contains 15 residues.

This clonotype appeared a few times. The V and J genes are TRBV6-1 and TRBJ1-1; unclear D gene. Germline values: CDR1 MNHNS, CDR2 SASEGT. Trimming removed 2 bases at V and 10 bases at J, with 11 bases between. This CDR3 comprises 12 residues. The CDR3 DNA reads as TGTGCCAGCAGTGAATGGGCCCAAAGAGCTTTCTTT. This encodes CASSEWAQRAFF.